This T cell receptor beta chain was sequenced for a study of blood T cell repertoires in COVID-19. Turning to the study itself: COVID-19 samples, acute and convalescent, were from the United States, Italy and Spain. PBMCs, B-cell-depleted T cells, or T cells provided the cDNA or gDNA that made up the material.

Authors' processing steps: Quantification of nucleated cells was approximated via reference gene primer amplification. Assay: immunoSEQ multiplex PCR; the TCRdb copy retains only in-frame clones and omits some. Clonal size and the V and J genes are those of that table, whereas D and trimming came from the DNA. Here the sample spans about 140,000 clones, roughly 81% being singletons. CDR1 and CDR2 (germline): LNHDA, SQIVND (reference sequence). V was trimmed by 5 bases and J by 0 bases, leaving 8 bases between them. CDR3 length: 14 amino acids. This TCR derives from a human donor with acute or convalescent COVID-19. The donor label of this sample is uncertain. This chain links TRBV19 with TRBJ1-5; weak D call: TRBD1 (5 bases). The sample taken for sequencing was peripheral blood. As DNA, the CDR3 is TGTGCCAGTAGTGGGGCATCTAGCAATCAGCCCCAGCATTTT. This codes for CASSGASSNQPQHF.